One sample yielded the 11 T cell receptor beta chains listed below, sequenced in a study of T cell changes during pregnancy in multiple sclerosis (dated by TCRdb to about 2019). Library construction relied on the immunoSEQ multiplex PCR assay. TCRdb took over this immuneACCESS table, retaining in-frame rearrangements with V and J assigned. Such tables are incomplete; in checked studies, under half of the missing clones stem from an unresolved V gene, and the remainder is unexplained. This sample is represented by 30,000 to 50,000 clones; about nine tenths of them were singletons. The ten largest clones represent roughly 0.5% of the sample. Specimen: CD4+ T cells from peripheral blood mononuclear cells, collected in the first trimester of pregnancy. These TCRs come from a female donor in good health, enrolled as a control in a pregnancy study.

This clone was picked up one time. This rearrangement joins TRBV9 to TRBJ2-2; unclear D gene. CDR1 SGDLS and CDR2 YYNGEE come from the germline V gene. V lost 4 bases and J 6 bases, leaving 13 bases between the germline ends. CDR3 size: 14 residues. This chain's CDR3 is CASSSSLASGELFF. CDR3 nucleotide sequence: TGTGCCAGCAGCTCCAGTCTGGCTTCCGGGGAGCTGTTTTTT.

The chain carries TRBV6-6 and TRBJ2-7, with 9 positions matching TRBD1. The germline V gene has CDR1 MNHNY and CDR2 SVGAGI (reference sequence). The ends lost 6 bases at V and 7 bases at J; junction bases unmatched: 10. The CDR3 is made up of 14 amino acids. The CDR3 loop reads CASRPGTGLREQYF. DNA of the CDR3: TGTGCCAGCAGGCCCGGGACAGGGCTTCGAGAGCAGTACTTC.

This clone has a handful of counts. The V call is TRBV13, the J call TRBJ1-1; 7 bases align to TRBD1. The germline CDR1 and CDR2 sequences are PRHDT and FYEKMQ (reference sequence). The length of the CDR3 is 12 residues. V trimming: 5 bases; J trimming: 6 bases; junction bases outside the gene matches: 3. The DNA for the CDR3 is TGTGCCAGCAGCCAGGGGGGAGCTGAAGCTTTCTTT. Protein sequence: CASSQGGAEAFF.

V gene TRBV19 combines with J gene TRBJ1-5; 11 bases fit TRBD1. Trimming at V came to 5 bases and at J to 6 bases, leaving 12 bases not matched to a gene. CDR1 is LNHDA and CDR2 is SQIVND in the germline V gene (reference sequence). The CDR3 is 17 amino acids. The CDR3, as DNA: TGTGCCAGTAGTTTCCGTGGGACAGGGGGTACGTTTCAGCCCCAGCATTTT. Its translation: CASSFRGTGGTFQPQHF.

Only one count was recorded for this clone. V usage is TRBV6-4 and J usage is TRBJ1-5; D may be TRBD1 (6 bases). The CDR3 consists of 14 residues. The germline V and J ends were trimmed by 6 bases and 1 base, with 10 bases remaining between them. The germline gives CDR1 MRHNA, CDR2 SNTAGT. In DNA, the CDR3 is TGTGCCAGCAGCGTCCAGGGGAGCAATCAGCCCCAGCATTTT. This gives the protein CASSVQGSNQPQHF.

This clone has just one count. The chain carries TRBV5-1 and TRBJ1-5; weak D call: TRBD1 (6 bases). The CDR3 covers 15 residues. From germline, CDR1 is SGHRS and CDR2 YFSETQ. V was shortened by 4 bases and J by 2 bases, with 13 bases between the two germline ends. CDR3 sequence: CASSLAGVGNQPQHF. The CDR3 DNA is TGCGCCAGCAGCCTTGCAGGGGTGGGCAATCAGCCCCAGCATTTT.

The chain has TRBV27 and TRBJ2-5; D might be TRBD2 (6 bases). TRBJ2-7 matches the DNA end more closely, so the J call is doubtful. Germline loops: CDR1 MNHEY, CDR2 SMNVEV (reference sequence). CDR3 size: 18 residues. DNA of the CDR3: TGTGCCAGCACCTCCCGGCTTAACCGGGACGGAGGGTCCTACGAGCAGTACTTC. Translating it yields CASTSRLNRDGGSYEQYF.

This rearrangement joins TRBV7-6 to TRBJ2-1; D unresolved. The CDR3 spans 13 residues. With 5 bases removed from V and 5 bases from J, the gap between germline ends came to 10 bases. Germline CDR1 reads SGHVS; CDR2 reads FNYEAQ. This chain's CDR3 is CASSARVDNEQFF. In DNA, the CDR3 is TGTGCCAGCAGCGCGCGTGTTGACAATGAGCAGTTCTTC.

The rearrangement joins TRBV5-3 to TRBJ1-2; tentative D call: TRBD1 (5 bases). TRBV5-3 is noted as an ORF with a role that remains uncertain. V lost 0 bases and J lost 8, with 11 bases in between. The CDR3 totals 13 residues. CDR3 region: CARSLVSGGGYTF. The CDR3, as DNA: TGTGCCAGAAGCTTGGTTTCGGGGGGGGGCTACACCTTC.

The rearrangement joins TRBV5-6 to TRBJ2-6; D gene ambiguous. CDR3 length: 14 amino acids. Per the germline V gene, CDR1 is SGHDT and CDR2 is YYEEEE. Trimming pared 3 bases from V and 4 bases from J, leaving 8 bases between. CDR3: CASSSSRGANVLTF. In DNA, the CDR3 is TGTGCCAGCAGCTCTTCCCGGGGGGCCAACGTCCTGACTTTC. Full variable domain (rest looked up from reference TRBV5-6 and TRBJ2-6): DAGVTQSPTHLIKTRGQQVTLRCSPKSGHDTVSWYQQALGQGPQFIFQYYEEEERQRGNFPDRFSGHQFPNYSSELNVNALLLGDSALYLCASSSSRGANVLTFGAGSRLTVL.

This sequence joins TRBV9 and TRBJ2-5; 8 bases map to TRBD2. Trimming at V came to 3 bases and at J to 2 bases, leaving 3 bases not matched to a gene. CDR3 size: 14 residues. Germline assignment: CDR1 SGDLS and CDR2 YYNGEE. The CDR3 DNA is TGTGCCAGCAGCGCAGCGGGGGCACAAGAGACCCAGTACTTC. Residues: CASSAAGAQETQYF. The full variable domain, its missing parts supplied by reference TRBV9 and TRBJ2-5, is DSGVTQTPKHLITATGQRVTLRCSPRSGDLSVYWYQQSLDQGLQFLIQYYNGEERAKGNILERFSAQQFPDLHSELNLSSLELGDSALYFCASSAAGAQETQYFGPGTRLLVL.